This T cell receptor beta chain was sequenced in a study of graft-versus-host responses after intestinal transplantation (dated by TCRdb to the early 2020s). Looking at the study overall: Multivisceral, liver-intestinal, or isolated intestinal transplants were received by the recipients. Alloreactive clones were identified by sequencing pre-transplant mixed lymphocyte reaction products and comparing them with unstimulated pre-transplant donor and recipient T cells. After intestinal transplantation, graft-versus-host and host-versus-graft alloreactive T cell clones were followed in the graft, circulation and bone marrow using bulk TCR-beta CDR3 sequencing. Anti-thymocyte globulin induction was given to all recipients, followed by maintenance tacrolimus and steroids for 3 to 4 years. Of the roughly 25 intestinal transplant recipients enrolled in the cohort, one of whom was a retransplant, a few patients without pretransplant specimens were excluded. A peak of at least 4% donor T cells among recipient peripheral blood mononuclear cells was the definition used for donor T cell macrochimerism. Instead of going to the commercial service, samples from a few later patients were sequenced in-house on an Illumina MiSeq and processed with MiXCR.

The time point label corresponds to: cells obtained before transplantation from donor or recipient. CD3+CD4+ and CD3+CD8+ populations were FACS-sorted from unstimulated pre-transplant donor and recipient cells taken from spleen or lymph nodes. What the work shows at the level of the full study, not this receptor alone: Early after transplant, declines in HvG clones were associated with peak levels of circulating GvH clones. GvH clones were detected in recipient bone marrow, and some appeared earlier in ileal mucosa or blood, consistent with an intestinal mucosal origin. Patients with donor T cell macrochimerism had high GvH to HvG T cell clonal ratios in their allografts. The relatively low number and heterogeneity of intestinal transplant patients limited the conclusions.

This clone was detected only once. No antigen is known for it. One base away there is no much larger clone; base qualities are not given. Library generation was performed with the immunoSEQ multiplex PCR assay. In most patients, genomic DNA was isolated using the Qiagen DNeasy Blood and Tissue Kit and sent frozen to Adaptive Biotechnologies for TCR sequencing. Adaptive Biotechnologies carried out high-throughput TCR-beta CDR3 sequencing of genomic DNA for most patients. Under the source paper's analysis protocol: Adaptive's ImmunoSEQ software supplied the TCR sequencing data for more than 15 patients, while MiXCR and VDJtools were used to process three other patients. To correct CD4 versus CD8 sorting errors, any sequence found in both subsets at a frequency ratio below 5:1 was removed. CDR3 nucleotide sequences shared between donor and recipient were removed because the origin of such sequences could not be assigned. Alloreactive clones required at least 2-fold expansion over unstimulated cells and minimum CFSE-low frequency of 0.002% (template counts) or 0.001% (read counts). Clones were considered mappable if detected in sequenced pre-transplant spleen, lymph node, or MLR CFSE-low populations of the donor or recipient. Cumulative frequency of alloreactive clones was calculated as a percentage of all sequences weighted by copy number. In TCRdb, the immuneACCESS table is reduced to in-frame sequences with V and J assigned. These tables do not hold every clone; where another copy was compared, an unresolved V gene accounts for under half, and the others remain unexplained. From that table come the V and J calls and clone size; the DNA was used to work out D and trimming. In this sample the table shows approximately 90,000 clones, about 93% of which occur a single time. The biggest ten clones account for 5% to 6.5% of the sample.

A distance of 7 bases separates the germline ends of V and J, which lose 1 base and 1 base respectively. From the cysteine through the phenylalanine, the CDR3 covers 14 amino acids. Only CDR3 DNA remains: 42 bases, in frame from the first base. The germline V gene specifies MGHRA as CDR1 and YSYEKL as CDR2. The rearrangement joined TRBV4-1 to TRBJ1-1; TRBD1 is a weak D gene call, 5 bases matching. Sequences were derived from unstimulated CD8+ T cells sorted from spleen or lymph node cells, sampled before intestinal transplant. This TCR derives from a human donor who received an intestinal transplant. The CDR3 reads CASSQVGQNTEAFF. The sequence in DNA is TGCGCCAGCAGCCAAGTTGGACAGAACACTGAAGCTTTCTTT.